The rows below give T cell receptor beta chains drawn from one sample of a study of shared clonotypes between healthy human individuals. Here immunoSEQ multiplex PCR was the method, and the copy in TCRdb shows in-frame clones only, minus some. The data contain millions of clones, roughly 94% of them singletons. Sequencing was carried out using naive CD4+ T cells sorted from blood. Receptors originate from a man younger than 35 in good health. Each CDR3 is given with its conserved first and last residue. The D gene is left open where the match is weak. Rows may omit the clone size; those that give it use once, few, many or a size class.

D gene: TRBD2; J gene: TRBJ2-1; clone size: -; V gene: TRBV9; CDR3 DNA: TGTGCCAGCGCAGGAGACCCGGGACTAGCGGGGAATGAGCAGTTCTTC; CDR3 protein: CASAGDPGLAGNEQFF
D gene: TRBD1; J gene: TRBJ2-7; clone size: -; V gene: TRBV2; CDR3 DNA: TGTGCCAGCAGTGTAGAGACAGGGGGATACGAGCAGTACTTC; CDR3 protein: CASSVETGGYEQYF
D gene: -; J gene: TRBJ1-5; clone size: -; V gene: TRBV6-1; CDR3 DNA: TGTGCCAGCAGTCGTCGGGGGATCGACAATCAGCCCCAGCATTTT; CDR3 protein: CASSRRGIDNQPQHF
D gene: TRBD1; J gene: TRBJ2-1; clone size: -; V gene: TRBV5-4; CDR3 DNA: TGTGCCAGCACCGAACAGGGGTACAATGAGCAGTTCTTC; CDR3 protein: CASTEQGYNEQFF
D gene: -; J gene: TRBJ1-2; clone size: -; V gene: TRBV6-5; CDR3 DNA: TGTGCCAGCAGCTCCCCGGCCAGGGAAGGCTATGGCTACACCTTC; CDR3 protein: CASSSPAREGYGYTF
D gene: -; J gene: TRBJ1-6; clone size: -; V gene: TRBV5-1; CDR3 DNA: TGCGCCAGCCGGGACACTGATAATTCACCCCTCCACTTT; CDR3 protein: CASRDTDNSPLHF
D gene: TRBD1; J gene: TRBJ2-7; clone size: many; V gene: TRBV7-9; CDR3 DNA: TGTGCCAGCAGTCCCGGACAGGGACACTCCTACGAGCAGTACTTC; CDR3 protein: CASSPGQGHSYEQYF
D gene: -; J gene: TRBJ1-6; clone size: -; V gene: TRBV6-5; CDR3 DNA: TGTGCCACTTCGACCCGATATAATTCACCCCTCCACTTT; CDR3 protein: CATSTRYNSPLHF
D gene: -; J gene: TRBJ1-4; clone size: -; V gene: TRBV5-1; CDR3 DNA: TGCGCCAGCAGCACCGGCCCACAGGAGGCTAATGAAAAACTGTTTTTT; CDR3 protein: CASSTGPQEANEKLFF
D gene: -; J gene: TRBJ2-1; clone size: -; V gene: TRBV25-1; CDR3 DNA: TGTGCCAGCAGTGAATATGGCGGCCTATACAATGAGCAGTTCTTC; CDR3 protein: CASSEYGGLYNEQFF
D gene: -; J gene: TRBJ2-3; clone size: -; V gene: TRBV6-1; CDR3 DNA: TGTGCCAGCAGTGAGGGGGGACATTCGCAATGGGCAGATACGCAGTATTTT; CDR3 protein: CASSEGGHSQWADTQYF
D gene: TRBD1; J gene: TRBJ2-1; clone size: -; V gene: TRBV19; CDR3 DNA: TGTGCCAGTATCGAGGGACAGAGCTCCTACAATGAGCAGTTCTTC; CDR3 protein: CASIEGQSSYNEQFF
D gene: -; J gene: TRBJ2-7; clone size: -; V gene: TRBV6-6; CDR3 DNA: TGTGCCAGCAGTCGGACTTCAGGGGTCGACGAGCAGTACTTC; CDR3 protein: CASSRTSGVDEQYF
D gene: TRBD1; J gene: TRBJ2-7; clone size: -; V gene: TRBV25-1; CDR3 DNA: TGTGCCAGCATGAGTGAGAACAGGGGGTTTCGGGTTAGGTACTTC; CDR3 protein: CASMSENRGFRVRYF
D gene: -; J gene: TRBJ2-7; clone size: once; V gene: TRBV5-1; CDR3 DNA: TGCGCCAGCAGCTCGGGGGTGGGGTACGAGCAGTACTTC; CDR3 protein: CASSSGVGYEQYF
D gene: TRBD1; J gene: TRBJ1-1; clone size: once; V gene: TRBV18; CDR3 DNA: TGTGCCAGCTCACGACAGGGGGCAACTGAAGCTTTCTTT; CDR3 protein: CASSRQGATEAFF
D gene: TRBD2; J gene: TRBJ2-5; clone size: once; V gene: TRBV30; CDR3 DNA: TGTGCCTGGACCCGTGGGGGGGGGTTTGGATGGGAGACCCAGTACTTC; CDR3 protein: CAWTRGGGFGWETQYF
D gene: -; J gene: TRBJ2-7; clone size: -; V gene: TRBV5-6; CDR3 DNA: TGTGCCAGCACATCGGAGGAGCAGTACTTC; CDR3 protein: CASTSEEQYF
D gene: -; J gene: TRBJ2-7; clone size: -; V gene: TRBV5-4; CDR3 DNA: TGTGCCAGCAGTAAGCAGGGTATCTCCTACGAGCAGTACTTC; CDR3 protein: CASSKQGISYEQYF
D gene: -; J gene: TRBJ1-1; clone size: -; V gene: TRBV10-1; CDR3 DNA: TGCGCCAGCAGTGAGGCGGGGGTCGCTGAAGCTTTCTTT; CDR3 protein: CASSEAGVAEAFF
D gene: TRBD2; J gene: TRBJ2-1; clone size: -; V gene: TRBV5-1; CDR3 DNA: TGCGCCAGCAGCCCCGCTAGCTCGGGGGGCAATGAGCAGTTCTTC; CDR3 protein: CASSPASSGGNEQFF
D gene: TRBD1; J gene: TRBJ2-5; clone size: -; V gene: TRBV5-1; CDR3 DNA: TGCGCCAGCAGCTTGGAGGGACAGGGGAAGGTGACCCAGTACTTC; CDR3 protein: CASSLEGQGKVTQYF
D gene: -; J gene: TRBJ2-7; clone size: -; V gene: TRBV28; CDR3 DNA: TGTGCCAGCAGTTTATTTCTTGGGGGGCACGAGCAGTACTTC; CDR3 protein: CASSLFLGGHEQYF
D gene: TRBD2; J gene: TRBJ2-7; clone size: -; V gene: TRBV10-3; CDR3 DNA: TGTGCCAGCAGCCGGACGACTAGCGGGAGGTCGGAGCAGTACTTC; CDR3 protein: CASSRTTSGRSEQYF
D gene: TRBD1; J gene: TRBJ2-7; clone size: -; V gene: TRBV4-1; CDR3 DNA: TGCGCCAGCAGCCAAGACCGGGACAGGGCCTACGAGCAGTACTTC; CDR3 protein: CASSQDRDRAYEQYF
D gene: -; J gene: TRBJ1-5; clone size: -; V gene: TRBV11-2; CDR3 DNA: TGTGCCAGCAGCCAAGGGTCTGGCAATCAGCCCCAGCATTTT; CDR3 protein: CASSQGSGNQPQHF
D gene: -; J gene: TRBJ1-4; clone size: -; V gene: TRBV10-3; CDR3 DNA: TGTGCCATCAGTGAAGGGCCAACTGAAAAACTGTTTTTT; CDR3 protein: CAISEGPTEKLFF
D gene: -; J gene: TRBJ1-6; clone size: -; V gene: TRBV6-5; CDR3 DNA: TGTGCCAGCTGGTCCTATAATTCACCCCTCCACTTT; CDR3 protein: CASWSYNSPLHF
D gene: -; J gene: TRBJ1-2; clone size: -; V gene: TRBV28; CDR3 DNA: TGTGCCAGCAGTTTATTGGGAGTCAACTATGGCTACACCTTC; CDR3 protein: CASSLLGVNYGYTF
D gene: -; J gene: TRBJ1-5; clone size: -; V gene: TRBV7-9; CDR3 DNA: TGTGCCAGCAGCCAAGGCGGGGGAACGGGTCAGCCCCAGCATTTT; CDR3 protein: CASSQGGGTGQPQHF
D gene: -; J gene: TRBJ2-1; clone size: -; V gene: TRBV7-2; CDR3 DNA: TGTGCCAGCAGCCTATTCACTGAGCAGTTCTTC; CDR3 protein: CASSLFTEQFF
D gene: -; J gene: TRBJ2-4; clone size: -; V gene: TRBV11-3; CDR3 DNA: TGTGCCAGCAGCCTAGGGGGGAGCGGGGAGGCCAAGGAGGGCAAAAACATTCAGTACTTC; CDR3 protein: CASSLGGSGEAKEGKNIQYF
D gene: -; J gene: TRBJ2-7; clone size: -; V gene: TRBV4-1; CDR3 DNA: TGCGCCAGCAGCCAAAAAAACCTCCAGGACTCCTACGAGCAGTACTTC; CDR3 protein: CASSQKNLQDSYEQYF
D gene: -; J gene: TRBJ1-6; clone size: -; V gene: TRBV6-5; CDR3 DNA: TGTGCCAGCCGCACGGTCAATTCACCCCTCCACTTT; CDR3 protein: CASRTVNSPLHF
D gene: -; J gene: TRBJ2-7; clone size: -; V gene: TRBV4-2; CDR3 DNA: TGTGCCAGCAGCAAAGGGTTGGACTTTCGCCTCTACGAGCAGTACTTC; CDR3 protein: CASSKGLDFRLYEQYF
D gene: -; J gene: TRBJ2-5; clone size: -; V gene: TRBV18; CDR3 DNA: TGTGCCAGCTCACCACCTGGCCTAGTTATCCAAGAGACCCAGTACTTC; CDR3 protein: CASSPPGLVIQETQYF
D gene: TRBD2; J gene: TRBJ2-7; clone size: -; V gene: TRBV11-2; CDR3 DNA: TGTGCCAGCAGCACCGGGACTAGCGGGAGAAATTTACCGCACGAGCAGTACTTC; CDR3 protein: CASSTGTSGRNLPHEQYF
D gene: -; J gene: TRBJ2-2; clone size: -; V gene: TRBV10-3; CDR3 DNA: TGTGCCATCAGTGTCTTCTCGGGGTTGAACACCGGGGAGCTGTTTTTT; CDR3 protein: CAISVFSGLNTGELFF
D gene: TRBD1; J gene: TRBJ2-7; clone size: -; V gene: TRBV5-4; CDR3 DNA: TGTGCCAGCAGCTCGGGACAGGGGGCCTACGAGCAGTACTTC; CDR3 protein: CASSSGQGAYEQYF
D gene: -; J gene: TRBJ2-7; clone size: -; V gene: TRBV20-1; CDR3 DNA: TGCAGTGCTAGAGTATTCGGGAGGCAGTACTTC; CDR3 protein: CSARVFGRQYF
D gene: TRBD1; J gene: TRBJ1-5; clone size: -; V gene: TRBV7-2; CDR3 DNA: TGTGCCAGCAGCCTACAGGGGGCGAGCAATCAGCCCCAGCATTTT; CDR3 protein: CASSLQGASNQPQHF
D gene: TRBD1; J gene: TRBJ1-5; clone size: once; V gene: TRBV19; CDR3 DNA: TGTGCCAGTAGCCTTAAAACAACAGGGGGCAATCAGCCCCAGCATTTT; CDR3 protein: CASSLKTTGGNQPQHF
D gene: TRBD1; J gene: TRBJ1-4; clone size: -; V gene: TRBV28; CDR3 DNA: TGTGCCAGCAGTTTGTACGCGACAGGGTACCGTGATGAAAAACTGTTTTTT; CDR3 protein: CASSLYATGYRDEKLFF
D gene: -; J gene: TRBJ2-1; clone size: -; V gene: TRBV4-1; CDR3 DNA: TGCGCCAGCAGCCAAGATATACGGGATGAGCAGTTCTTC; CDR3 protein: CASSQDIRDEQFF
D gene: TRBD1; J gene: TRBJ2-7; clone size: -; V gene: TRBV28; CDR3 DNA: TGTGCCAGCCACTTCCGGGACAGACCTTTGGGGGAGCAGTACTTC; CDR3 protein: CASHFRDRPLGEQYF
D gene: -; J gene: TRBJ2-7; clone size: once; V gene: TRBV6-1; CDR3 DNA: TGTGCCAGCGGACCGGGTGAGACCTACGAGCAGTACTTC; CDR3 protein: CASGPGETYEQYF